This TCR beta chain was captured by sequencing in a study of tumor-infiltrating lymphocytes in primary liver carcinoma. For the study at large: Per sample, productive TCRbeta reads numbered roughly 3.5 to 7.13 million, similar across tissue types. Study findings and constraints: All five tumor regions shared only about 7.5-24% of top clones.

Using a constant-region primer together with ProtoScript II reverse transcriptase, TCR beta cDNA was made from roughly 500 ng of total RNA. Employing slightly modified ARM-PCR, three nested multiplex PCR rounds were run, and these gave rise to the TCR beta libraries. A C-beta reverse primer was combined with TRBV1-TRBV30 forward primers in the first two PCR rounds, and each round had about 10 cycles. TCRdb reprocessed the multiplex PCR reads with MiXCR, giving one entry per CDR3 protein. The repertoire holds more than 100,000 distinct CDR3 sequences, with around two thirds as singletons. The 20-30 mg bulk tissue piece was not sorted before simultaneous RNA and DNA extraction. The patients presented with primary liver carcinoma, which was managed through surgical resection. Remarks on this clonotype: Its antigen is as yet unknown.

V was trimmed by 3 bases and J by 4 bases, leaving 19 bases between them. Germline CDR1 is SEHNR and CDR2 is FQNEAQ (reference sequence). CDR3 length equals 16 residues. The specimen was liver tumor tissue from sampling region 1. As to subset: tumor region T1, superior pole. The source of this sequence is a woman aged 55-69 years with primary liver carcinoma and hepatitis B virus infection. The J gene is TRBJ2-7, the V gene TRBV7-9; possibly TRBD1 for D (6 bases). CDR3 DNA: TGTGCCAGCAGCTTCCCTCAGGGGACACCTGGTTACGAGCAGTACTTC. This gives the protein CASSFPQGTPGYEQYF. Full variable domain (outside the CDR3, taken from reference TRBV7-9 and TRBJ2-7): DTGVSQNPRHKITKRGQNVTFRCDPISEHNRLYWYRQTLGQGPEFLTYFQNEAQLEKSRLLSDRFSAERPKGSFSTLEIQRTEQGDSAMYLCASSFPQGTPGYEQYFGPGTRLTVT.